This TCR beta chain is from a study of CD8+CD57+ T cells in acquired aplastic anemia. Findings of the study overall: A set of around 30 CD8+ CDR3 sequences was shared between patients and controls, and these sequences appeared highly expressed in patients. Simpson's diversity of CD8+ cells was not significantly different in patients compared with controls.

With respect to this clonotype: Its antigen is as yet unknown. A read error may account for a junction end that differs from germline.

Germline loops: CDR1 DFQATT, CDR2 SNEGSKA (reference sequence). The CDR3 spans 14 residues. Template material for TCR beta VDJ and CDR3 profiling consisted of genomic DNA. TCRdb redid the calling of the reads with MiXCR, one entry per CDR3 protein. The sample contains around 130,000 distinct CDR3 sequences, about 50% of which appear only once. Whoever was chosen for sequencing had shown CD8+CD57+ cell expansion by flow cytometry. The receptor was isolated from a human donor with aplastic anemia. The sequenced sample was sorted CD4+, CD8+, or CD8+CD57+ T cells (not recorded which) from PBMCs. The V gene is TRBV20-1, the J gene TRBJ2-1, with 10 nucleotides matching TRBD2. Here the CDR3 reads CSARSSGGYNEQFF. Written as DNA, the CDR3 is TGCAGCGCTAGATCTAGCGGGGGCTACAATGAGCAGTTCTTC.